Here is one T cell receptor beta chain with its context. These data are taken from a study of blood T cell repertoires in COVID-19. Study information: COVID-19 samples from acute and convalescent phases originated in the United States, Italy and Spain. The analysed material was cDNA or gDNA that came from T cells, B-cell-depleted T cells, or PBMCs.

In the authors' methods: Nucleated cell number was recorded as an estimate derived from reference gene primer amplification. Assay: immunoSEQ multiplex PCR; the TCRdb copy retains only in-frame clones and omits some. The V and J calls and clone size come from that table; D and trimming were worked out from the DNA. The sample shows some 90,000 clones, around 88% of them seen only once. Looked up from germline, CDR1 is SGHRS and CDR2 is YFSETQ. The ends lost 0 bases at V and 11 bases at J; junction bases unmatched: 13. The CDR3 consists of 15 residues. The chain employs TRBV5-1 and TRBJ1-1; 7 bases are shared with TRBD1. Sequencing used peripheral blood. The sequence was obtained from an elderly woman with acute or convalescent COVID-19. CDR3 residues: CASSLALGQLEYAFF. In DNA form, the CDR3 reads TGCGCCAGCAGCTTGGCCTTGGGACAGCTGGAGTACGCTTTCTTT.